This T cell receptor beta chain comes out of a study of blood T cells in healthy people across ages. Germline CDR1 and CDR2: SGHRS and YFSETQ. CDR3 length: 16 residues. Trimming left V 4 bases short and J 2 bases short, with 18 bases between. For the second PCR, which ran for roughly 6 to 11 cycles, a sample-barcoded 5' primer and a J-beta primer mix were used. Each cDNA was tagged by a template-switch adaptor containing 12 random nucleotides. TCRdb re-called the 5' RACE reads through MiXCR, storing one row per CDR3 protein. This repertoire shows around 600,000 distinct CDR3 sequences, around 50% found once; its top ten account for approximately 23%.

The chain links TRBV5-1 to TRBJ2-5; perhaps TRBD1 as D (6 bases). This clonotype originated in a man older than 75 in good health. Specimen: blood. CDR3 nucleotides: TGCGCCAGCAGCCTACACCCGGTTAGGGGGCAAGAGACCCAGTACTTC. This gives the protein CASSLHPVRGQETQYF. The whole variable domain, remainder taken from reference TRBV5-1 and TRBJ2-5, is KAGVTQTPRYLIKTRGQQVTLSCSPISGHRSVSWYQQTPGQGLQFLFEYFSETQRNKGNFPGRFSGRQFSNSRSEMNVSTLELGDSALYLCASSLHPVRGQETQYFGPGTRLLVL.